Following are 17 T cell receptor beta chains from one sample sequenced in a study of T cells after yellow fever vaccination. TCRdb reprocessed the 5' RACE reads with MiXCR, giving one entry per CDR3 protein. Of a few hundred thousand distinct CDR3 sequences listed, less than 9% were seen once; the top ten hold approximately 0.87%. This material consisted of CD4+ T cells sorted from PBMCs, taken 15 days after the yellow fever booster vaccination. The receptor source for this set is a man aged 30-40 years who received the YFV17D yellow fever vaccine.

This clonotype was detected a few times. This sequence joins TRBV7-2 and TRBJ2-1; D unresolved. The CDR3 sequence is 15 residues long. Germline lookup yields CDR1 SGHTA and CDR2 FQGNSA. V shed 2 bases and J shed 2 bases, with 10 bases lying between them. The CDR3 reads CASSLFGGTYNEQFF. The CDR3, as DNA: TGTGCCAGCAGCTTATTTGGTGGAACCTACAATGAGCAGTTCTTC.

V gene TRBV29-1 combines with J gene TRBJ2-3; the D gene is possibly TRBD1 (6 bases). This CDR3 is 14 amino acids long. Looked up from germline, CDR1 is SQVTM and CDR2 is ANQGSEA. V lost 6 bases and J 0 bases, leaving 13 bases between the germline ends. The CDR3 here is CSVSPGESTDTQYF. DNA for the CDR3: TGCAGCGTGAGCCCAGGGGAAAGCACAGATACGCAGTATTTT.

This sequence joins TRBV14 and TRBJ1-6; no definite D call. V was pared by 2 bases and J by 0 bases, with 8 bases between. The length of the CDR3 is 16 residues. Germline lookup yields CDR1 SGHDN and CDR2 FVKESK. The chain's CDR3 is CASSQKARSYNSPLHF. The CDR3 DNA sequence: TGTGCCAGCAGCCAAAAGGCCCGCTCCTATAATTCACCCCTCCACTTT.

The chain combines TRBV30 with TRBJ2-6, with 7 bases that match TRBD1. This CDR3 contains 16 residues. V dropped 0 bases and J dropped 2; count of bases not matched to a gene: 4. Germline V gene sequence: CDR1 GTSNPN, CDR2 SVGIG (reference sequence). DNA of the CDR3: TGTGCCTGGAGTGTGAGCAGGGGGACTGGGGCCAACGTCCTGACTTTC. It translates to CAWSVSRGTGANVLTF.

The chain uses TRBV20-1 and TRBJ1-5, with 8 bases aligning to TRBD1. This CDR3 comprises 13 residues. Germline V gene sequence: CDR1 DFQATT, CDR2 SNEGSKA (reference sequence). Trimming took 4 bases from V and 7 from J; bases not matched to a gene: 6. Here the CDR3 DNA reads TGCAGTGCTAAGATGGCAGGGGGCCAGCCCCAGCATTTT. Translation gives CSAKMAGGQPQHF.

The rearrangement uses TRBV23-1 and TRBJ2-7; D might be TRBD1 or TRBD2, each matching 6 bases. TRBV23-1 is an open reading frame, and its role is uncertain. The V and J ends lost 3 bases and 2 bases respectively, with 17 bases between them. There are 16 residues in the CDR3. Written as DNA, the CDR3 is TGCGCCAGCAGTCATCTCAGGGGCTGGGGGGCCTACGAGCAGTACTTC. Its protein is CASSHLRGWGAYEQYF.

This clonotype was detected only a few times. This chain joins TRBV20-1 and TRBJ1-6; 7 positions match TRBD1. This CDR3 contains 15 residues. Trimming cost V 2 bases and J 7 bases; bases outside gene matches: 8. Germline CDR1 and CDR2: DFQATT and SNEGSKA (reference sequence). CDR3 sequence reads: CSARPSRGQNSPLHF. The DNA of the CDR3 is TGCAGTGCTAGACCAAGTAGGGGGCAGAATTCACCCCTCCACTTT.

This clonotype was recorded many times. This chain joins TRBV2 and TRBJ1-1, with D uncertain. Trimming shortened V by 3 bases and J by 4 bases, and 9 bases separated the two germline ends. CDR1 and CDR2 from the germline V gene are SNHLY and FYNNEI. The CDR3 is 13 amino acids. Here the CDR3 DNA reads TGTGCCAGCAGTGACTATGGTTCCACTGAAGCTTTCTTT. This encodes CASSDYGSTEAFF.

This clonotype was observed a handful of times. The chain recombines TRBV19 with TRBJ2-7; a possible D gene is TRBD1 (5 bases). CDR3 length: 12 residues. Per germline, CDR1 LNHDA and CDR2 SQIVND (reference sequence). The V end lost 6 bases, the J end lost 5 bases, and 11 bases lay between the germline ends. CDR3 bases: TGTGCCAGTAGGGACATACGGAACGAGCAGTACTTC. The encoded protein is CASRDIRNEQYF.

V is TRBV7-3 and J is TRBJ2-3; D perhaps matches TRBD2 (6 bases). Germline V gene lookup returns CDR1 SGHTA and CDR2 FQGTGA. The length of the CDR3 is 15 residues. V was shortened by 5 bases and J by 2 bases, with 14 bases between the two germline ends. This CDR3 reads CASSPQAGNTDTQYF. CDR3 DNA sequence: TGTGCCAGCAGCCCCCAAGCGGGTAACACAGATACGCAGTATTTT.

This clonotype was seen only a few times. V usage is TRBV12-3 or TRBV12-4 and J usage is TRBJ2-1, with 9 nucleotides matching TRBD2. The CDR3 is 15 amino acids. V was clipped by 2 bases and J by 11 bases; unmatched bases: 10. CDR3 DNA: TGTGCCAGCAGTTTACAAGCGGGAGGCCCTTTACAGCAGTTCTTC. Translated, it gives CASSLQAGGPLQQFF.

This clonotype appeared a few times. The rearrangement links TRBV30 to TRBJ2-4, with 7 bases aligning to TRBD2. The trim removed 5 bases at V and 0 bases at J, leaving 1 base unmatched. CDR3 length: 13 residues. Looked up from germline, CDR1 is GTSNPN and CDR2 is SVGIG (reference sequence). The CDR3 here is CAWGRGAKNIQYF. CDR3 coding DNA: TGTGCCTGGGGGAGGGGAGCCAAAAACATTCAGTACTTC. The whole variable domain, filled in from reference TRBV30 and TRBJ2-4, reads SQTIHQWPATLVQPVGSPLSLECTVEGTSNPNLYWYRQAAGRGLQLLFYSVGIGQISSEVPQNLSASRPQDRQFILSSKKLLLSDSGFYLCAWGRGAKNIQYFGAGTRLSVL.

The chain employs TRBV2 and TRBJ2-7, with a tentative D call TRBD2 (7 bases). The germline gives CDR1 SNHLY, CDR2 FYNNEI. The CDR3 is 13 residues long. The V end was cut by 8 bases, the J end by 7 bases, with 18 bases between. This CDR3 reads CASRKAGAGEQYF. CDR3 in DNA: TGTGCCAGCCGGAAGGCGGGGGCGGGGGAGCAGTACTTC.

This clonotype was recorded at least ten times. The chain is built from TRBV7-8 and TRBJ2-3; D ambiguous. Germline V CDR1 and CDR2: SGHVS, FQNEAQ. The CDR3 length is 13 residues. Trimming took off 11 bases at V and 1 base at J, with 13 bases between the two ends. The CDR3: CAGGPVGTDTQYF. In DNA form, the CDR3 reads TGTGCCGGCGGACCAGTGGGCACAGATACGCAGTATTTT.

This clonotype showed up many times. The genes are TRBV12-3 or TRBV12-4 and TRBJ2-1, with a tentative D call TRBD1 (6 bases). The length of the CDR3 is 13 residues. Trimming left V 4 bases short and J 7 bases short, with 11 bases between. The CDR3 coding sequence is TGTGCCAGCAGTTCGGACAGTCCGAATGAGCAGTTCTTC. Protein sequence: CASSSDSPNEQFF.

This clonotype was counted a few times. The rearrangement uses TRBV7-9 and TRBJ2-7; D is undetermined. CDR3 length: 13 residues. Trimming took 2 bases from V and 9 from J, leaving 14 bases between them. The germline CDR1 and CDR2 sequences are SEHNR and FQNEAQ (reference sequence). The CDR3 is CASSLLESVGQYF. The DNA of the CDR3 is TGTGCCAGCAGCTTATTGGAATCTGTCGGGCAGTACTTC.

This clonotype appeared many times. CDR3 in DNA: TGCAGTGCCTGGACGGGAGGTGGGGGGAATACGCAGTATTTT. Amino acid sequence: CSAWTGGGGNTQYF. The V call is TRBV20-1, the J call TRBJ2-3; 7 bases match TRBD2. CDR1 is DFQATT, CDR2 SNEGSKA, per germline (reference sequence). The junction had 13 bases not matched to a gene; V was cut back by 6 bases and J by 7 bases. There are 14 residues in the CDR3.